The 22 T cell receptor beta chains in this list originate from one sample, sequenced in a study of blood T cell repertoires in COVID-19. Repertoires were generated with immunoSEQ multiplex PCR, while TCRdb's copy carries only in-frame clones and drops some. The repertoire holds approximately 200,000 clones, with roughly four fifths as singletons. Material for sequencing was PBMCs or T cells enriched from blood (not recorded which). Receptors were obtained from a man between 40 and 49 years old who had recovered from COVID-19.

The V gene is TRBV4-3, the J gene TRBJ2-1, with TRBD2 as a possible D gene (5 bases). V was clipped by 3 bases and J by 3 bases, with 27 bases between them. The CDR3 extends over 20 amino acids. CDR1 and CDR2 (germline): LGHNA, YSLEER. CDR3 amino acids: CASSQLLFSGSPSFYNEQFF. The CDR3 DNA reads TGCGCCAGCAGCCAGCTCCTCTTCTCGGGGAGTCCCTCTTTCTACAATGAGCAGTTCTTC.

The chain carries TRBV9 and TRBJ1-5; 9 bases are a match to TRBD1. Germline V gene lookup returns CDR1 SGDLS and CDR2 YYNGEE. Trimming took 3 bases from V and 5 from J; bases not matched to a gene: 3. This CDR3 is 14 amino acids long. In DNA form, the CDR3 reads TGTGCCAGCAGCGAGAGGGACAGGGATCAGCCCCAGCATTTT. Protein product: CASSERDRDQPQHF. Full variable domain (remainder filled in from reference TRBV9 and TRBJ1-5): DSGVTQTPKHLITATGQRVTLRCSPRSGDLSVYWYQQSLDQGLQFLIQYYNGEERAKGNILERFSAQQFPDLHSELNLSSLELGDSALYFCASSERDRDQPQHFGDGTRLSIL.

This clone was recorded a few times. The V call is TRBV6-1, the J call TRBJ2-4; D is unclear. Trimming shortened V by 3 bases and J by 2 bases, and 8 bases separated the two germline ends. Germline CDR1 is MNHNS and CDR2 is SASEGT. The CDR3 totals 14 residues. This chain's CDR3 is CASSEQITKNIQYF. CDR3 coding DNA: TGTGCCAGCAGTGAGCAGATCACCAAAAACATTCAGTACTTC.

The J gene is TRBJ2-3, the V gene TRBV19, with 7 bases matching TRBD2. Germline V gene lookup returns CDR1 LNHDA and CDR2 SQIVND (reference sequence). The CDR3 totals 16 residues. Trimming removed 5 bases from V and 2 bases from J; junction bases left unmatched: 10. The CDR3 loop reads CASSAGPSGITDTQYF. In DNA form, the CDR3 reads TGTGCCAGTAGTGCAGGGCCTAGCGGAATCACAGATACGCAGTATTTT.

The V gene is TRBV6-2 or TRBV6-3, the J gene TRBJ2-2, with TRBD2 matching 7 bases. CDR3 length: 16 amino acids. V was pared by 3 bases and J by 5 bases, with 9 bases of the junction left unmatched. Germline V gene sequence: CDR1 MNHEY, CDR2 SVGEGT. The CDR3 DNA is TGTGCCAGCAGTTATCGTGCGGGAGCCATGACCGGGGAGCTGTTTTTT. Protein: CASSYRAGAMTGELFF.

There are a few counts of this clone. The chain uses TRBV10-3 and TRBJ2-2; D may be TRBD2 (6 bases). The germline V and J ends were trimmed by 6 bases and 4 bases, with 6 bases remaining between them. The germline gives CDR1 ENHRY, CDR2 SYGVKD. CDR3 length: 12 residues. The CDR3: CAIRAGTGELFF. As DNA, the CDR3 is TGTGCCATCAGAGCGGGCACCGGGGAGCTGTTTTTT.

This clone was detected a few times. The CDR3 region has the DNA TGTGCCAGCAGCCCCGACTTTGGCAATCAGCCCCAGCATTTT. This encodes CASSPDFGNQPQHF. The chain has TRBV7-9 and TRBJ1-5; unclear D gene. CDR1 and CDR2 from the germline V gene are SEHNR and FQNEAQ (reference sequence). The CDR3 loop spans 14 amino acids. Trimming left V 5 bases short and J 2 bases short, with 10 bases between.

The chain recombines TRBV30 with TRBJ1-2; D is possibly TRBD1 (6 bases). Trimming pared 0 bases from V and 8 bases from J, leaving 19 bases between. Per germline, CDR1 GTSNPN and CDR2 SVGIG (reference sequence). The CDR3 runs 15 residues. The DNA of the CDR3 is TGTGCCTGGAGTGTTTTGAGGGCAGGGGTTGGCGGCTACACCTTC. Translating gives CAWSVLRAGVGGYTF.

In this sample, this clone turned up a few times. The V and J genes are TRBV7-9 and TRBJ2-3; perhaps TRBD1 as D (6 bases). Germline V gives CDR1 SEHNR, CDR2 FQNEAQ (reference sequence). The CDR3 is 17 amino acids. V lost 5 bases, J lost 4 bases, and 22 bases lay in between. This chain's CDR3 is CASSISPGQRGPDTQYF. In DNA form, the CDR3 reads TGTGCCAGCAGCATATCCCCGGGACAACGGGGCCCAGATACGCAGTATTTT.

CDR3 amino acids: CASQRTPYEQYF. In DNA, the CDR3 is TGTGCCAGCCAAAGAACACCCTACGAGCAGTACTTC. This chain joins TRBV6-5 and TRBJ2-7; the D is unclear. Trimming cost V 8 bases and J 2 bases, with 10 bases left between them. The germline gives CDR1 MNHEY, CDR2 SVGAGI. This CDR3 contains 12 residues.

The CDR3 is CATSSGDSYTDTQYF. The CDR3 region has the DNA TGTGCCACCAGCAGTGGGGACAGCTACACAGATACGCAGTATTTT. The V call is TRBV15, the J call TRBJ2-3; 7 positions agree with TRBD1. Per the germline V gene, CDR1 is LNHNV and CDR2 is YYDKDF (reference sequence). This CDR3 contains 15 residues. V lost 3 bases, J lost 2 bases, and 5 bases stayed unmatched.

The chain has TRBV6-5 and TRBJ1-1, with D possibly TRBD1 on 5 matching bases. Per germline, CDR1 MNHEY and CDR2 SVGAGI. The V end lost 6 bases, the J end lost 2 bases, and 10 bases lay between the germline ends. The CDR3 covers 13 residues. The CDR3 DNA reads as TGTGCCAGCAGACCGACAGTAAACACTGAAGCTTTCTTT. This gives the protein CASRPTVNTEAFF.

The J gene is TRBJ1-6, the V gene TRBV6-6; 7 bases line up with TRBD1. After removal of 2 bases from V and 8 bases from J, the junction contained 3 bases not matched to a gene. The CDR3 has 14 residues. Looked up from germline, CDR1 is MNHNY and CDR2 is SVGAGI (reference sequence). CDR3 sequence reads: CASSYGDRDSPLHF. CDR3 coding DNA: TGTGCCAGCAGTTACGGGGACAGAGATTCACCCCTCCACTTT.

This chain joins TRBV6-9 and TRBJ2-1, with TRBD2 matching 7 bases. CDR1 and CDR2 (germline): MNHGY, SVAAGI. The CDR3 is 15 amino acids. Trimming cost V 6 bases and J 2 bases; bases outside gene matches: 7. The chain's CDR3 is CASSPPSGTYNEQFF. CDR3 DNA: TGTGCCAGCAGCCCTCCTAGCGGTACCTACAATGAGCAGTTCTTC.

The chain uses TRBV9 and TRBJ2-5; D unresolved. V was trimmed by 2 bases and J by 4 bases, leaving 6 bases between them. Per the germline V gene, CDR1 is SGDLS and CDR2 is YYNGEE. This CDR3 contains 12 residues. The CDR3 DNA sequence: TGTGCCAGCAGCGTCCTTCGAGAGACCCAGTACTTC. This encodes CASSVLRETQYF.

The chain's CDR3 is CASSKNRQANRNEQFF. The CDR3 DNA is TGCGCCAGCAGCAAAAATCGACAGGCGAACCGCAATGAGCAGTTCTTC. V usage is TRBV5-1 and J usage is TRBJ2-1; D perhaps matches TRBD1 (6 bases). Trimming left V 4 bases short and J 6 bases short, with 20 bases between. The CDR3 totals 16 residues. Germline V gives CDR1 SGHRS, CDR2 YFSETQ.

The rearrangement links TRBV29-1 to TRBJ2-3; 10 nucleotides align to TRBD2. Germline-derived CDR1 and CDR2 are SQVTM and ANQGSEA. The CDR3 covers 14 residues. V lost 7 bases to trimming and J lost 11 bases; unmatched junction nucleotides: 15. The CDR3 here is CSAARTSGESRQYF. For the CDR3, the DNA is TGCAGCGCCGCAAGGACTAGCGGAGAGAGTCGGCAGTATTTT.

The chain carries TRBV21-1 and TRBJ1-4; the tabulated D call, TRBD1, remains unverified against the DNA. TRBV21-1 is designated a pseudogene. The CDR3 consists of 15 residues. The CDR3 DNA reads TGTGCCAGCAGCAAAAAGAGGACAGGGCAGGAAAAACTGTTTTTT. Translation gives CASSKKRTGQEKLFF.

The chain is built from TRBV27 and TRBJ2-7, with D perhaps matching TRBD1 (6 bases). The V gene's germline CDR1 is MNHEY and CDR2 SMNVEV (reference sequence). CDR3 length equals 13 residues. Trimming shortened V by 10 bases and J by 0 bases, and 13 bases separated the two germline ends. CDR3: CATRTASSYEQYF. The CDR3, as DNA: TGTGCCACCCGGACAGCGAGCTCCTACGAGCAGTACTTC.

This clone was detected a few times. J is TRBJ2-3 and V is TRBV10-1; 10 bases are a match to TRBD2. V shed 2 bases, J shed 1 base, and the junction held 0 bases outside the gene matches. The germline V gene encodes CDR1 WNHNN and CDR2 SYGVQD (reference sequence). This CDR3 has 15 residues. The CDR3 region has the DNA TGCGCCAGCAGTGAGACTAGCGGGGGCACAGATACGCAGTATTTT. Protein: CASSETSGGTDTQYF.

This chain links TRBV6-4 with TRBJ1-6; possible D gene TRBD1, 5 bases. The germline V gene has CDR1 MRHNA and CDR2 SNTAGT. V lost 8 bases, J lost 16 bases, and 24 bases lay in between. The CDR3 is 14 amino acids. The CDR3 protein is CASQEGLGRGLLHF. The CDR3, as DNA: TGTGCCAGCCAAGAGGGGCTTGGCCGGGGGTTACTCCACTTT.

The chain has TRBV29-1 and TRBJ2-3, with D tentatively TRBD2 (5 bases). V was shortened by 3 bases and J by 1 base, with 14 bases between the two germline ends. There are 15 residues in the CDR3. Germline CDR1 SQVTM, CDR2 ANQGSEA. The CDR3 nucleotides are TGCAGCGTTGACCCCGGGAAGGGTGGCACAGATACGCAGTATTTT. Its protein is CSVDPGKGGTDTQYF.